This entry lists 16 T cell receptor beta chains sequenced from one sample in a study of T cell responses to AZD1222 COVID-19 vaccine. The method was immunoSEQ multiplex PCR; TCRdb's version includes in-frame clones alone and lacks a portion of them. The data show 130,000 to 150,000 clones, approximately 86% seen once. The sequenced sample was peripheral blood, obtained 28 days after the second dose of the MenACWY control vaccine. Receptors originate from an adult who received the MenACWY meningococcal vaccine as a control.

The V and J genes are TRBV18 and TRBJ2-7; 8 bases fit TRBD2. With 0 bases clipped from V and 7 bases from J, the junction kept 8 bases outside the gene matches. CDR3 length: 15 residues. Germline assignment: CDR1 KGHSH and CDR2 LQKENI. CDR3: CASSPPAGGRGEQYF. Written as DNA, the CDR3 is TGTGCCAGCTCACCACCGGCGGGGGGCCGCGGTGAGCAGTACTTC.

V is TRBV19 and J is TRBJ1-1; D is unresolved. The CDR3 extends over 13 amino acids. The V gene lost 10 bases and the J gene lost 1 base, with 13 bases spanning the gap. From germline, CDR1 is LNHDA and CDR2 SQIVND (reference sequence). CDR3 in DNA: TGTGCCACAAGTGGCCTTTCGAACACTGAAGCTTTCTTT. Protein product: CATSGLSNTEAFF.

The V call is TRBV4-3, the J call TRBJ1-5; no reliable D call. The CDR3 contains 16 residues. Germline V gene sequence: CDR1 LGHNA, CDR2 YSLEER. Trimming took off 0 bases at V and 7 bases at J, with 16 bases between the two ends. In nucleotides, the CDR3 is TGCGCCAGCAGCCAAGATATCCGAGGTCGTAGGCAGCCCCAGCATTTT. The encoded protein is CASSQDIRGRRQPQHF.

The V and J genes are TRBV2 and TRBJ2-5, with TRBD2 matching 12 bases. The length of the CDR3 is 16 residues. The J segment lost 4 bases and the V segment lost 4 bases, leaving 7 bases of the junction unmatched. Germline V gives CDR1 SNHLY, CDR2 FYNNEI. For the CDR3, the DNA is TGTGCCAGCAGTGGCCGACTAGCGGGAGTACGAGAGACCCAGTACTTC. Encoded protein: CASSGRLAGVRETQYF.

The CDR3 here is CASSPPGGNQPQHF. The CDR3 coding sequence is TGTGCCAGCAGCCCTCCAGGGGGCAATCAGCCCCAGCATTTT. J is TRBJ1-5 and V is TRBV27; the D gene is possibly TRBD1 (6 bases). The CDR3 extends over 14 amino acids. The ends were cut back, 6 bases at V and 2 bases at J, with 11 bases in the middle. CDR1 and CDR2 from the germline V gene are MNHEY and SMNVEV (reference sequence).

The rearrangement joins TRBV30 to TRBJ1-2; TRBD1 agrees at 8 bases. This CDR3 has 12 residues. The V and J ends lost 5 bases and 2 bases, in that order; junction bases with no gene match: 1. Germline-derived CDR1 and CDR2 are GTSNPN and SVGIG (reference sequence). The DNA for the CDR3 is TGTGCCTGGGCAGGGGGCAACTATGGCTACACCTTC. Translated, it gives CAWAGGNYGYTF.

The chain has TRBV20-1 and TRBJ1-2, with a tentative D call TRBD1 (5 bases). Germline CDR1 reads DFQATT; CDR2 reads SNEGSKA (reference sequence). V lost 3 bases to trimming and J lost 6 bases, with 8 bases between them. The CDR3 runs 11 residues. Here the CDR3 reads CSASRDDGYTF. The CDR3 region has the DNA TGCAGTGCTAGCCGGGACGATGGCTACACCTTC.

The chain is built from TRBV5-1 and TRBJ2-5; 11 bases match TRBD1. The CDR3 sequence is 15 residues long. Trimming cost V 4 bases and J 1 base; bases outside gene matches: 3. CDR1 is SGHRS, CDR2 YFSETQ, per germline. The CDR3 spells CASSPGTGGQETQYF. In DNA form, the CDR3 reads TGCGCCAGCAGCCCCGGGACAGGGGGCCAAGAGACCCAGTACTTC.

The J gene is TRBJ2-7, the V gene TRBV18; weak D call: TRBD1 (6 bases). V was pared by 6 bases and J by 2 bases, with 20 bases between. CDR3 length: 16 residues. The germline V gene encodes CDR1 KGHSH and CDR2 LQKENI. The CDR3 DNA reads as TGTGCCAGCTCCTCTTTTTGGGACACGGGAACCTACGAGCAGTACTTC. It encodes CASSSFWDTGTYEQYF.

In nucleotides, the CDR3 is TGTGCCACCAGCAGAATGTTGGGACAGGGGTCCAATGAGCAGTTCTTC. Translated, it gives CATSRMLGQGSNEQFF. The genes are TRBV15 and TRBJ2-1; TRBD1 agrees at 10 bases. Germline V gene lookup returns CDR1 LNHNV and CDR2 YYDKDF (reference sequence). Trimming took 2 bases from V and 6 from J; bases not matched to a gene: 7. The length of the CDR3 is 16 residues. Full variable domain (remainder filled in from reference TRBV15 and TRBJ2-1): DAMVIQNPRYQVTQFGKPVTLSCSQTLNHNVMYWYQQKSSQAPKLLFHYYDKDFNNEADTPDNFQSRRPNTSFCFLDIRSPGLGDTAMYLCATSRMLGQGSNEQFFGPGTRLTVL.

The V call is TRBV5-1, the J call TRBJ1-1; weak D call: TRBD1 (6 bases). Germline V CDR1 and CDR2: SGHRS, YFSETQ. CDR3 length: 16 residues. V lost 0 bases and J lost 4, with 16 bases in between. CDR3 sequence: CASSLGAGVLGTEAFF. The DNA for the CDR3 is TGCGCCAGCAGCTTGGGTGCAGGGGTTTTGGGCACTGAAGCTTTCTTT. Together with reference TRBV5-1 and TRBJ1-1, the CDR3 gives the full variable domain: KAGVTQTPRYLIKTRGQQVTLSCSPISGHRSVSWYQQTPGQGLQFLFEYFSETQRNKGNFPGRFSGRQFSNSRSEMNVSTLELGDSALYLCASSLGAGVLGTEAFFGQGTRLTVV.

This clone was observed a single time. V usage is TRBV11-1 and J usage is TRBJ2-1, with D possibly matching TRBD2 (6 bases). V gave up 5 bases and J gave up 0 bases, with 11 bases separating them. The CDR3 sequence is 15 residues long. Germline CDR1 is SGHAT and CDR2 is FQDESV (reference sequence). DNA for the CDR3: TGTGCCAGCAGCCGGGGGACGGACTCCTACAATGAGCAGTTCTTC. Translation gives CASSRGTDSYNEQFF.

The chain uses TRBV24-1 and TRBJ1-1; no clear D. V lost 9 bases and J 1 base, leaving 11 bases between the germline ends. The CDR3 is 13 residues long. Germline CDR1 is KGHDR and CDR2 is SFDVKD. The CDR3 sequence: CATGSGQNTEAFF. In DNA form, the CDR3 reads TGTGCCACCGGTTCTGGGCAGAACACTGAAGCTTTCTTT.

The genes are TRBV12-3 or TRBV12-4 and TRBJ1-2, with D perhaps matching TRBD1 (5 bases). The CDR3 is 13 residues long. Trimming shortened V by 4 bases and J by 2 bases, and 8 bases separated the two germline ends. The CDR3 region has the DNA TGTGCCAGCAGTTACGGGGCGAACTATGGCTACACCTTC. Residues: CASSYGANYGYTF.

The V call is TRBV14, the J call TRBJ2-3; 8 bases are a match to TRBD2. V lost 2 bases, J lost 4 bases, and 8 bases stayed unmatched. Germline-derived CDR1 and CDR2 are SGHDN and FVKESK. The CDR3 loop spans 16 amino acids. In nucleotides, the CDR3 is TGTGCCAGCAGCCAATTTACGCTAGCGGGCCCAGATACGCAGTATTTT. As protein: CASSQFTLAGPDTQYF.

This clone has just one count. V usage is TRBV29-1 and J usage is TRBJ2-1, with D tentatively TRBD1 (6 bases). Trimming removed 3 bases from V and 7 bases from J, with 19 bases in between. CDR1 and CDR2 (germline): SQVTM, ANQGSEA. This CDR3 has 15 residues. Written as DNA, the CDR3 is TGCAGCGTTGAGCATACAGGGATGGTAGGGAATGAGCAGTTCTTC. Translated: CSVEHTGMVGNEQFF.